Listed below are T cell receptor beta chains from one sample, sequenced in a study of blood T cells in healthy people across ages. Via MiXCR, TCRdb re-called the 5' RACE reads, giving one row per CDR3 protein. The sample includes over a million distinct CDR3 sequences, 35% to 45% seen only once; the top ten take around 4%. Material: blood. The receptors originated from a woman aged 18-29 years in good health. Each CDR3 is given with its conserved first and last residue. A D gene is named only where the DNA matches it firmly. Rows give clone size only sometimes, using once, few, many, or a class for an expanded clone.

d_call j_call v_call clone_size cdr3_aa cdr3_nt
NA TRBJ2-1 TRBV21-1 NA CVSSKVLSGTGLYNEQFF TGTGTCAGCAGCAAAGTTCTCTCCGGGACAGGGCTCTACAATGAGCAGTTCTTC
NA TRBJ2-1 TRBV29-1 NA CTTGYNEQFF TGCACCACAGGGTACAATGAGCAGTTCTTC
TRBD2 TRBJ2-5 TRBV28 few CASSSRGGETQYF TGTGCCAGCAGCTCTCGGGGGGGTGAGACCCAGTACTTC
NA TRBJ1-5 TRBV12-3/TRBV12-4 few CASSLDGQINQPQHF TGTGCCAGCAGTCTCGACGGGCAGATCAATCAGCCCCAGCATTTT
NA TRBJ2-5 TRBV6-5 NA CASSYSPGGDFQETQYF TGTGCCAGCAGTTACTCGCCTGGCGGGGACTTCCAAGAGACCCAGTACTTC
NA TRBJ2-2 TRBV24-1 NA CATSDAGSAGGELFF TGTGCCACCAGTGACGCAGGATCGGCCGGCGGGGAGCTGTTTTTT
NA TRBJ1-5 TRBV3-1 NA CASSQDDRYQPQHF TGTGCCAGCAGCCAAGATGACAGGTATCAGCCCCAGCATTTT
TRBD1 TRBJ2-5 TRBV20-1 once CSALGQGRGQETQYF TGCAGTGCCCTGGGACAGGGCCGGGGGCAAGAGACCCAGTACTTC
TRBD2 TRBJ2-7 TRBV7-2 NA CASSRTGLAVEQYF TGTGCCAGCAGCCGAACGGGACTAGCTGTTGAGCAGTACTTC
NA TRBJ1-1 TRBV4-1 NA CASSRVDGEAFF TGCGCCAGCAGTAGGGTCGATGGTGAAGCTTTCTTT
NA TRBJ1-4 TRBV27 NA CASSISRPGEKLFF TGTGCCAGCAGTATAAGCCGGCCGGGGGAAAAACTGTTTTTT
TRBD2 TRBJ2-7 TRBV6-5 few CASSYSISASGGYEQYF TGTGCCAGCAGTTACTCGATTTCGGCTAGCGGGGGGTACGAGCAGTACTTC
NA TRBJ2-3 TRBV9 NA CASSASGEVIAQYF TGTGCCAGCAGCGCTTCTGGGGAGGTCATAGCGCAGTATTTT
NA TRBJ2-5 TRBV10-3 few CAISESPTQETQYF TGTGCCATCAGTGAGAGTCCGACCCAAGAGACCCAGTACTTC
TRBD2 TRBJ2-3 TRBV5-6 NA CASSSTSGGLLWTDTQYF TGTGCCAGCAGCTCGACTAGCGGTGGACTCCTCTGGACAGATACGCAGTATTTT
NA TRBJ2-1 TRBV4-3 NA CASSQDPGPLYNEQFF TGCGCCAGCAGCCAGGATCCGGGACCCCTCTACAATGAGCAGTTCTTC
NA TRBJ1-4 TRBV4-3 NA CASSQDGGPGEGEKLFF TGCGCCAGCAGCCAAGATGGTGGGCCAGGGGAGGGTGAAAAACTGTTTTTT
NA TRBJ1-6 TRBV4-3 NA CASSHDPFSPPHF TGCGCCAGCAGCCATGACCCGTTTTCACCCCCCCACTTT
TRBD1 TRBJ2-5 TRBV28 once CASTGRGKETQYF TGTGCCAGCACCGGCAGGGGGAAAGAGACCCAGTACTTC
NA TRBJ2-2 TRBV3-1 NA CASSQVGVRDTGELFF TGTGCCAGCAGCCAAGTAGGGGTCAGGGACACCGGGGAGCTGTTTTTT
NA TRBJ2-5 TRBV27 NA CASSTRTDQETQYF TGTGCCAGCAGTACAAGGACAGATCAAGAGACCCAGTACTTC
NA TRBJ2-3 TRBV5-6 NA CATSLGPAGTDTQYF TGTGCCACCAGCTTGGGGCCGGCTGGCACAGATACGCAGTATTTT
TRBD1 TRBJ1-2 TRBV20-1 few CSARTRQGSNYGYTF TGCAGTGCTAGGACAAGACAGGGTTCAAACTATGGCTACACCTTC
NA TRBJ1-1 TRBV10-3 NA CAISDRGANTEAFF TGTGCCATCAGTGACAGAGGGGCGAACACTGAAGCTTTCTTT
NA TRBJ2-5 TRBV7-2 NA CASSLVSEEQYF TGTGCCAGCAGCTTAGTTAGTGAAGAGCAGTACTTC
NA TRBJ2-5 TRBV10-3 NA CAISVSDGYQETQYF TGTGCCATCAGTGTGTCGGACGGATACCAAGAGACCCAGTACTTC